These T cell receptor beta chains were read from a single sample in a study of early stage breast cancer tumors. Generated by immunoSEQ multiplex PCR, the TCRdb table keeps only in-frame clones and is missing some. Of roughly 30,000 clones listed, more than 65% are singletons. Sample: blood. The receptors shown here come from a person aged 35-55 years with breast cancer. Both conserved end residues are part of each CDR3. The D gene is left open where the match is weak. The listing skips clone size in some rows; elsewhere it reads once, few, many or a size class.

CDR3 DNA: TGTGCCAGCAGTCCCCCCCTTACAGGGGTCACCGGGGAGCTGTTTTTT
CDR3 protein: CASSPPLTGVTGELFF
CDR3 length: 16
clone size: -
D gene: TRBD1
J gene: TRBJ2-2
V gene: TRBV7-9

CDR3 DNA: TGTGCCACCACCCTTGGGACAGGGAACACTGAAGCTTTCTTT
CDR3 protein: CATTLGTGNTEAFF
CDR3 length: 14
clone size: -
D gene: TRBD1
J gene: TRBJ1-1
V gene: TRBV6-6

CDR3 DNA: TGTGCCAGCAGCAAAGGTTTGCGGGCGGGACTAGCGGGAGGGCCGGGCAATGAGCAGTTCTTC
CDR3 protein: CASSKGLRAGLAGGPGNEQFF
CDR3 length: 21
clone size: -
D gene: -
J gene: TRBJ2-1
V gene: TRBV21-1

CDR3 DNA: TGTGCCAGCAGCCTCCACCATAGCAATCAGCCCCAGCATTTT
CDR3 protein: CASSLHHSNQPQHF
CDR3 length: 14
clone size: -
D gene: -
J gene: TRBJ1-5
V gene: TRBV6-4

CDR3 DNA: TGCGCCAGCAGTTACAGTTACGAGCAGTACTTC
CDR3 protein: CASSYSYEQYF
CDR3 length: 11
clone size: large
D gene: -
J gene: TRBJ2-7
V gene: TRBV23-1

CDR3 DNA: TGCGCCAGCAGCCAAGACCGTGTGGGACTAGCGGGAGGACGGAACAATGAGCAGTTCTTC
CDR3 protein: CASSQDRVGLAGGRNNEQFF
CDR3 length: 20
clone size: -
D gene: TRBD2
J gene: TRBJ2-1
V gene: TRBV4-3

CDR3 DNA: TGTGCCAGCAGCGGAGGCTGGACTAGCGACTCTGACAATGAGCAGTTCTTC
CDR3 protein: CASSGGWTSDSDNEQFF
CDR3 length: 17
clone size: once
D gene: TRBD2
J gene: TRBJ2-1
V gene: TRBV5-8

CDR3 DNA: TGCGCCAGCAGCTTGGAGCATGGTGGCAGCTCTGGAAACACCATATATTTT
CDR3 protein: CASSLEHGGSSGNTIYF
CDR3 length: 17
clone size: -
D gene: -
J gene: TRBJ1-3
V gene: TRBV5-1

CDR3 DNA: TGTGCCAGCAGCAAACCATTTGGGGAACAGGGTAGGGACATTCAGTACTTC
CDR3 protein: CASSKPFGEQGRDIQYF
CDR3 length: 17
clone size: -
D gene: -
J gene: TRBJ2-4
V gene: TRBV21-1

CDR3 DNA: TGTGCCAGCAGCCTTAGCCCCGGGAGGGAATACGAGCAGTACTTC
CDR3 protein: CASSLSPGREYEQYF
CDR3 length: 15
clone size: few
D gene: TRBD2
J gene: TRBJ2-7
V gene: TRBV4-2

CDR3 DNA: TGTGCCAGCAGGCCGGGACACAGCTATGGCTACACCTTC
CDR3 protein: CASRPGHSYGYTF
CDR3 length: 13
clone size: once
D gene: -
J gene: TRBJ1-2
V gene: TRBV6-4

CDR3 DNA: TGTGCCAGCAGCGGCGCGGGTCGGGGGGCGAACACTGAAGCTTTCTTT
CDR3 protein: CASSGAGRGANTEAFF
CDR3 length: 16
clone size: -
D gene: -
J gene: TRBJ1-1
V gene: TRBV5-4

CDR3 DNA: TGTGCCAGCAGGGAGCACTCCATGAACACTGAAGCTTTCTTT
CDR3 protein: CASREHSMNTEAFF
CDR3 length: 14
clone size: -
D gene: -
J gene: TRBJ1-1
V gene: TRBV28

CDR3 DNA: TGTGCCAGTGAATCGGGAGCAGGGGGCAATGAGCAGTTCTTC
CDR3 protein: CASESGAGGNEQFF
CDR3 length: 14
clone size: once
D gene: -
J gene: TRBJ2-1
V gene: TRBV19

CDR3 DNA: TGTGCCAGCAGCTCTCGAAGGGCTAGCACCGGGGAGCTGTTTTTT
CDR3 protein: CASSSRRASTGELFF
CDR3 length: 15
clone size: once
D gene: -
J gene: TRBJ2-2
V gene: TRBV9

CDR3 DNA: TGTGCCAGCAGCTTAGAGGCGGGAGGGCCTCGGGAGCAGTACTTC
CDR3 protein: CASSLEAGGPREQYF
CDR3 length: 15
clone size: -
D gene: TRBD2
J gene: TRBJ2-7
V gene: TRBV7-2